The next 23 T cell receptor beta chains were all read from a single sample in a study of blood T cells in healthy people across ages. It was with a sample-barcoded 5' primer and a J-beta primer mix that a second PCR of about 6 to 12 cycles was run. TCRdb reprocessed the 5' RACE reads with MiXCR, giving one entry per CDR3 protein. The sample lists hundreds of thousands of distinct CDR3 sequences; about 30% were seen once. Material for sequencing was blood. The receptors were sampled from a woman of 80 years or more in good health.

The chain carries TRBV20-1 and TRBJ1-5; D unclear. CDR1 and CDR2 from the germline V gene are DFQATT and SNEGSKA (reference sequence). This CDR3 region has 15 residues. Between the trimmed V and J ends, which lost 1 base and 5 bases, there was a span of 15 bases. CDR3 DNA: TGCAGTGCTAGAGTCCCAGGTGGGGTTTATCAGCCCCAGCATTTT. As protein: CSARVPGGVYQPQHF.

Comments on this clonotype: A much bigger clone sits one base away, suggesting this may be a read error. V gene TRBV20-1 combines with J gene TRBJ2-3; D is undetermined. The germline V gene has CDR1 DFQATT and CDR2 SNEGSKA (reference sequence). There are 15 residues in the CDR3. In nucleotides, the CDR3 is TGCAGTGCTGAAGAAGGCAGGATCTACCGAGATGCGCAGTATTTT. Amino acids: CSAEEGRIYRDAQYF.

At least ten counts were recorded for this clonotype. The chain has TRBV20-1 and TRBJ1-2, with no clear D. Looked up from germline, CDR1 is DFQATT and CDR2 is SNEGSKA (reference sequence). V dropped 4 bases and J dropped 6 bases, with 9 bases sitting between them. CDR3 length: 11 amino acids. Here the CDR3 DNA reads TGCAGTGCTACTCTAGAAGATGGCTACACCTTC. It codes for CSATLEDGYTF.

This rearrangement joins TRBV6-2 or TRBV6-3 to TRBJ2-2, with D perhaps TRBD1 (6 bases). Looked up from germline, CDR1 is MNHEY and CDR2 is SVGEGT. V was trimmed by 6 bases and J by 6 bases, leaving 14 bases between them. The CDR3 consists of 14 residues. Here the CDR3 reads CASRITGRAGELFF. The CDR3 coding sequence is TGTGCCAGCAGAATAACAGGGAGAGCCGGGGAGCTGTTTTTT.

With respect to this clonotype: A junction end diverges from the germline sequence, so it may reflect a read error. V and J are TRBV4-2 and TRBJ2-6; D unresolved. The CDR3 covers 16 residues. Germline-derived CDR1 and CDR2 are LGHNA and YNFKEQ. The CDR3 DNA is TGTGCCAGCAGCCAAGCGGTCACCTCTGGGACCAACGTCCTGACTTTC. Translation: CASSQAVTSGTNVLTF.

V gene TRBV29-1 combines with J gene TRBJ1-5; maybe TRBD1 (6 bases). The CDR3 runs to 12 residues. CDR1 and CDR2 from the germline V gene are SQVTM and ANQGSEA. V shed 5 bases and J shed 5 bases, with 10 bases lying between them. The CDR3 DNA sequence: TGCAGCGTTTCCGAGGGGGATCAGCCCCAGCATTTT. It codes for CSVSEGDQPQHF.

At least ten counts were recorded for this clonotype. The chain joins TRBV3-1 to TRBJ2-7, with 7 bases matching TRBD1. The germline CDR1 and CDR2 sequences are LGHDT and YNNKEL (reference sequence). The CDR3 consists of 15 residues. The ends lost 4 bases at V and 0 bases at J; junction bases unmatched: 6. CDR3 sequence (DNA): TGTGCCAGCAGCCGGTACCGGGACAGCTCCTACGAGCAGTACTTC. Amino acids: CASSRYRDSSYEQYF.

This clonotype was counted many times. This chain connects TRBV5-1 to TRBJ1-1; 8 bases map to TRBD1. The CDR3 length is 16 residues. CDR1 is SGHRS and CDR2 is YFSETQ in the germline V gene. The junction had 8 bases not matched to a gene; V was cut back by 4 bases and J by 0 bases. Here the CDR3 reads CASSKGQVRMNTEAFF. The CDR3, as DNA: TGCGCCAGCAGCAAGGGACAGGTGAGGATGAACACTGAAGCTTTCTTT.

The chain employs TRBV12-3 or TRBV12-4 and TRBJ2-1, with 13 bases matching TRBD2. Trimming at V came to 7 bases and at J to 7 bases, leaving 4 bases not matched to a gene. There are 14 residues in the CDR3. The CDR3 DNA is TGTGCCAGCAAGGGACTAGCGGGAACGAATGAGCAGTTCTTC. It translates to CASKGLAGTNEQFF.

This clonotype was seen a handful of times. One end of the junction varies from germline; a read error may be responsible. V and J are TRBV7-9 and TRBJ2-5, with D possibly called TRBD1 or TRBD2 (6 bases each). The CDR3 spans 14 residues. CDR1 SEHNR and CDR2 FQNEAQ come from the germline V gene (reference sequence). The CDR3 here is CASSPPGGQGTQYF. The CDR3 nucleotides read TGTGCCAGCAGCCCCCCCGGGGGCCAAGGGACCCAGTACTTC. Combining the CDR3 with reference TRBV7-9 and TRBJ2-5 gives the whole variable domain DTGVSQNPRHKITKRGQNVTFRCDPISEHNRLYWYRQTLGQGPEFLTYFQNEAQLEKSRLLSDRFSAERPKGSFSTLEIQRTEQGDSAMYLCASSPPGGQGTQYFGPGTRLLVL.

This clonotype was seen repeatedly, ten times or more. The rearrangement links TRBV7-2 to TRBJ1-5; 9 nucleotides match TRBD1. V was clipped by 2 bases and J by 6 bases; unmatched bases: 11. This CDR3 is built from 17 residues. Germline-derived CDR1 and CDR2 are SGHTA and FQGNSA. As DNA, the CDR3 is TGTGCCAGCAGCTTAACTCCGGGACAGGGTTTCGGTCAGCCCCAGCATTTT. Translation: CASSLTPGQGFGQPQHF.

This clonotype turned up a few times. The V and J genes are TRBV6-2 or TRBV6-3 and TRBJ1-1, with a weak D call TRBD1 (6 bases). The CDR3 is 16 amino acids. V was shortened by 6 bases and J by 4 bases, with 21 bases between the two germline ends. From germline, CDR1 is MNHEY and CDR2 SVGEGT. CDR3 sequence (DNA): TGTGCCAGCAGCAGCGGAGGGGGGGCCGGTCCCACTGAAGCTTTCTTT. Translating gives CASSSGGGAGPTEAFF.

This clonotype was counted ten times or more. A much more abundant neighbour one base away suggests this may be a read error. The chain joins TRBV10-3 to TRBJ2-5, with 7 bases that match TRBD1. The CDR3 covers 14 residues. Germline loops: CDR1 ENHRY, CDR2 SYGVKD. V lost 6 bases, J lost 4 bases, and 8 bases stayed unmatched. CDR3 amino acids: CAIRDGTVPETQYF. CDR3 in DNA: TGTGCCATCAGGGATGGGACAGTGCCAGAGACCCAGTACTTC.

This clonotype was counted ten times or more. The genes are TRBV29-1 and TRBJ2-2; D remains unclear. CDR1 is SQVTM and CDR2 is ANQGSEA in the germline V gene. Trimming cost V 3 bases and J 4 bases, with 9 bases left between them. The CDR3 runs to 13 residues. The CDR3 bases are TGCAGCGTTGATGATCCGGCCACCGGGGAGCTGTTTTTT. This gives the protein CSVDDPATGELFF.

This clonotype was counted at least ten times. The DNA for the CDR3 is TGCAGCGTTGAAGGGGGCAATGAGCAGTTCTTC. Translated, it gives CSVEGGNEQFF. J is TRBJ2-1 and V is TRBV29-1; D is uncertain. V was trimmed by 1 base and J by 6 bases, leaving 4 bases between them. CDR1 and CDR2 (germline): SQVTM, ANQGSEA. The length of the CDR3 is 11 residues.

J is TRBJ2-1 and V is TRBV9; 9 nucleotides line up with TRBD1. The CDR3 contains 16 residues. Trimming at V came to 1 base and at J to 10 bases, leaving 12 bases not matched to a gene. Per germline, CDR1 SGDLS and CDR2 YYNGEE. CDR3: CASSVSSGQGAYEQFF. For the CDR3, the DNA is TGTGCCAGCAGCGTAAGTTCGGGACAGGGAGCCTACGAGCAGTTCTTC.

There are many counts of this clonotype. The chain recombines TRBV5-4 with TRBJ2-1; D remains unclear. Per germline, CDR1 SGHNT and CDR2 YYREEE (reference sequence). CDR3 length equals 14 residues. Between the trimmed V and J ends, which lost 0 bases and 5 bases, there was a span of 9 bases. In DNA form, the CDR3 reads TGTGCCAGCAGCTTGGCCGGCTCTCACAATGAGCAGTTCTTC. The encoded protein is CASSLAGSHNEQFF.

This clonotype has a count of ten or more. The genes are TRBV19 and TRBJ2-3; D is possibly TRBD2 (5 bases). Germline assignment: CDR1 LNHDA and CDR2 SQIVND (reference sequence). The V gene lost 7 bases and the J gene lost 7 bases, with 18 bases spanning the gap. The CDR3 runs to 14 residues. The CDR3 region has the DNA TGTGCCAGTACGCCCGACACGGGAAGGAATACGCAGTATTTT. It encodes CASTPDTGRNTQYF.

Comment on this clonotype: This sequence may be a read error, since a much larger clone differs from it by one base. The CDR3 nucleotides are TGTGCCAGCAGCCAAGATCCCCGGGGGCGAGGCTATGGCTACACCTTC. Its translation: CASSQDPRGRGYGYTF. The chain joins TRBV14 to TRBJ1-2; D is perhaps TRBD1 (6 bases). The V gene lost 0 bases and the J gene lost 4 bases, with 15 bases spanning the gap. Germline assignment: CDR1 SGHDN and CDR2 FVKESK. The CDR3 consists of 16 residues.

Ten or more counts support this clonotype. This chain joins TRBV7-3 and TRBJ1-2; weak D call: TRBD1 (6 bases). Germline-derived CDR1 and CDR2 are SGHTA and FQGTGA. The CDR3 consists of 13 residues. CDR3: CPIRRGTNYGYTF. Here the CDR3 DNA reads TGTCCCATCAGGAGGGGGACCAACTATGGCTACACCTTC.

V usage is TRBV30 and J usage is TRBJ1-2; no reliable D call. V lost 1 base to trimming and J lost 8 bases, with 8 bases between them. The CDR3 consists of 11 residues. Germline assignment: CDR1 GTSNPN and CDR2 SVGIG (reference sequence). CDR3 nucleotide sequence: TGTGCCTGGAGTGGGGGTGTCGGCTACACCTTC. This sequence encodes CAWSGGVGYTF. Combining the CDR3 with reference TRBV30 and TRBJ1-2 gives the whole variable domain SQTIHQWPATLVQPVGSPLSLECTVEGTSNPNLYWYRQAAGRGLQLLFYSVGIGQISSEVPQNLSASRPQDRQFILSSKKLLLSDSGFYLCAWSGGVGYTFGSGTRLTVV.

This clonotype was counted ten times or more. The chain joins TRBV30 to TRBJ2-7; D not certain. V lost 0 bases, J lost 3 bases, and 6 bases lay in between. Germline CDR1 reads GTSNPN; CDR2 reads SVGIG (reference sequence). The CDR3 is 12 amino acids. In DNA form, the CDR3 reads TGTGCCTGGAGTGTACAATTCTACGAGCAGTACTTC. Translation: CAWSVQFYEQYF.

This clonotype has only a few counts. This chain uses TRBV19 with TRBJ2-3; D may be TRBD1 or TRBD2 (5 bases each). The V gene lost 3 bases and the J gene lost 0 bases, with 10 bases spanning the gap. Per germline, CDR1 LNHDA and CDR2 SQIVND (reference sequence). This CDR3 is 15 amino acids long. The CDR3: CASSMIGASTDTQYF. The CDR3 DNA follows: TGTGCCAGTAGTATGATCGGGGCTAGCACAGATACGCAGTATTTT. Variable domain in full (rest from reference TRBV19 and TRBJ2-3): DGGITQSPKYLFRKEGQNVTLSCEQNLNHDAMYWYRQDPGQGLRLIYYSQIVNDFQKGDIAEGYSVSREKKESFPLTVTSAQKNPTAFYLCASSMIGASTDTQYFGPGTRLTVL.